A selection of T cell receptor beta chains follows, all from one sample in a study of T-cell reconstitution after alpha-beta-depleted transplantation in children. TCRdb re-called the PCR reads through MiXCR, storing one row per CDR3 protein. The sample has around 400,000 distinct CDR3 sequences; approximately 20% are singletons. The source material was PBMCs from the stem cell graft donor, sampled from the stem cell graft. These receptor sequences come from a human donor who donated a stem cell graft to a child with acute myeloid leukemia. The CDR3 runs from the conserved cysteine through the conserved F or W. Each record gives: CDR3 protein, CDR3 DNA, J gene, clone size, V gene, D gene. A D gene is named only where the DNA matches it firmly. The listing skips clone size in some rows; elsewhere it reads once, few, many or a size class.

CDR3aa: CASRISGEYNEQFF; CDR3nt: TGTGCCAGTCGGATTAGCGGGGAGTACAATGAGCAGTTCTTC; j_gene: TRBJ2-1; abundance: NA; v_gene: TRBV12-3/TRBV12-4; d_gene: TRBD2
CDR3aa: CASSSVGVQFFTGELFF; CDR3nt: TGTGCCAGCAGCAGCGTCGGTGTCCAGTTCTTTACCGGGGAGCTGTTTTTT; j_gene: TRBJ2-2; abundance: NA; v_gene: TRBV21-1; d_gene: NA
CDR3aa: CASSLVRPQGAGEQYF; CDR3nt: TGCGCCAGCAGCTTGGTCCGACCGCAGGGGGCTGGTGAGCAGTACTTC; j_gene: TRBJ2-7; abundance: few; v_gene: TRBV5-1; d_gene: TRBD1
CDR3aa: CASSLMTVPNNEQFF; CDR3nt: TGTGCCAGCAGCTTAATGACAGTTCCAAACAATGAGCAGTTCTTC; j_gene: TRBJ2-1; abundance: NA; v_gene: TRBV11-2; d_gene: NA
CDR3aa: CASSLSWVANVLTF; CDR3nt: TGTGCCAGCAGCTTATCGTGGGTGGCCAACGTCCTGACTTTC; j_gene: TRBJ2-6; abundance: few; v_gene: TRBV7-8; d_gene: NA
CDR3aa: CSAGTQSSYEQYF; CDR3nt: TGCAGCGCCGGGACGCAAAGCTCCTACGAGCAGTACTTC; j_gene: TRBJ2-7; abundance: NA; v_gene: TRBV29-1; d_gene: NA
CDR3aa: CAISESGDGDQPQHF; CDR3nt: TGTGCCATCAGTGAGTCGGGGGACGGGGATCAGCCCCAGCATTTT; j_gene: TRBJ1-5; abundance: NA; v_gene: TRBV10-3; d_gene: NA
CDR3aa: CASRHPIGSGRNTGELFF; CDR3nt: TGTGCCAGCAGACATCCAATTGGTAGCGGGAGGAACACCGGGGAGCTGTTTTTT; j_gene: TRBJ2-2; abundance: NA; v_gene: TRBV12-3/TRBV12-4; d_gene: TRBD2
CDR3aa: CSADNAQLAKNIQYF; CDR3nt: TGCAGTGCTGACAACGCTCAGCTAGCCAAAAACATTCAGTACTTC; j_gene: TRBJ2-4; abundance: few; v_gene: TRBV20-1; d_gene: NA
CDR3aa: CASSQGYTSSYNEQFF; CDR3nt: TGCGCCAGCAGCCAAGGTTATACCAGCTCCTACAATGAGCAGTTCTTC; j_gene: TRBJ2-1; abundance: few; v_gene: TRBV4-1; d_gene: NA
CDR3aa: CASSQRLAGVTETQYF; CDR3nt: TGCGCCAGCAGCCAACGACTAGCGGGAGTGACAGAGACCCAGTACTTC; j_gene: TRBJ2-5; abundance: many; v_gene: TRBV4-1; d_gene: TRBD2
CDR3aa: CASRNTGTSGAKNIQYF; CDR3nt: TGTGCCAGCAGAAACACCGGGACTAGCGGAGCCAAAAACATTCAGTACTTC; j_gene: TRBJ2-4; abundance: few; v_gene: TRBV6-1; d_gene: TRBD2
CDR3aa: CASSPTAYNEQFF; CDR3nt: TGTGCCAGCAGCCCCACGGCGTACAATGAGCAGTTCTTC; j_gene: TRBJ2-1; abundance: few; v_gene: TRBV27; d_gene: NA
CDR3aa: CASRATWRYF; CDR3nt: TGTGCCAGCAGGGCGACTTGGAGGTACTTC; j_gene: TRBJ2-7; abundance: few; v_gene: TRBV6-2/TRBV6-3; d_gene: NA
CDR3aa: CAISSGQASGDHSYEQYF; CDR3nt: TGTGCCATCAGTTCCGGACAGGCCTCCGGGGATCACTCCTACGAGCAGTACTTC; j_gene: TRBJ2-7; abundance: few; v_gene: TRBV10-3; d_gene: TRBD1
CDR3aa: CASSSLDSLYNEQFF; CDR3nt: TGTGCCAGCAGTTCCTTGGACAGCCTTTACAATGAGCAGTTCTTC; j_gene: TRBJ2-1; abundance: many; v_gene: TRBV12-3/TRBV12-4; d_gene: NA
CDR3aa: CASSEGLARTSGESEQYF; CDR3nt: TGTGCCAGCAGTGAGGGCTTGGCGAGGACCTCTGGCGAATCCGAGCAGTACTTC; j_gene: TRBJ2-7; abundance: few; v_gene: TRBV25-1; d_gene: NA
CDR3aa: CASSLRGTSYNEQFF; CDR3nt: TGTGCCAGCAGCTTACGAGGGACTAGCTACAATGAGCAGTTCTTC; j_gene: TRBJ2-1; abundance: NA; v_gene: TRBV7-9; d_gene: TRBD2
CDR3aa: CASSLDGTWSYNEQFF; CDR3nt: TGCGCCAGCAGCTTGGACGGAACGTGGAGCTACAATGAGCAGTTCTTC; j_gene: TRBJ2-1; abundance: NA; v_gene: TRBV5-1; d_gene: NA
CDR3aa: CSALTSSYEQYF; CDR3nt: TGCAGTGCTCTCACTAGCTCCTACGAGCAGTACTTC; j_gene: TRBJ2-7; abundance: many; v_gene: TRBV20-1; d_gene: NA
CDR3aa: CASSQDPFSGLGQPQHF; CDR3nt: TGCGCCAGCAGCCAAGATCCGTTTTCGGGGCTTGGTCAGCCCCAGCATTTT; j_gene: TRBJ1-5; abundance: few; v_gene: TRBV4-1; d_gene: NA
CDR3aa: CASSLARQGGNQPQHF; CDR3nt: TGTGCCAGCAGTTTAGCAAGACAGGGTGGCAATCAGCCCCAGCATTTT; j_gene: TRBJ1-5; abundance: NA; v_gene: TRBV12-3/TRBV12-4; d_gene: TRBD1
CDR3aa: CASSFRRENQPQHF; CDR3nt: TGTGCCAGCAGTTTTCGACGGGAGAATCAGCCCCAGCATTTT; j_gene: TRBJ1-5; abundance: few; v_gene: TRBV12-3/TRBV12-4; d_gene: NA
CDR3aa: CSARDYQRESDTQYF; CDR3nt: TGCAGTGCTAGAGATTATCAGCGGGAGTCAGATACGCAGTATTTT; j_gene: TRBJ2-3; abundance: few; v_gene: TRBV20-1; d_gene: TRBD2
CDR3aa: CASMPVGGATNEKLFF; CDR3nt: TGTGCCAGCATGCCAGTTGGGGGGGCAACTAATGAAAAACTGTTTTTT; j_gene: TRBJ1-4; abundance: NA; v_gene: TRBV12-3/TRBV12-4; d_gene: NA
CDR3aa: CASSVGVSYEQYF; CDR3nt: TGTGCCAGCAGCGTAGGTGTCAGCTACGAGCAGTACTTC; j_gene: TRBJ2-7; abundance: NA; v_gene: TRBV9; d_gene: NA
CDR3aa: CASSLDRFTYEQYF; CDR3nt: TGTGCCAGCAGTTTGGACCGTTTTACCTACGAGCAGTACTTC; j_gene: TRBJ2-7; abundance: few; v_gene: TRBV12-3/TRBV12-4; d_gene: NA
CDR3aa: CAWKRARDTEAFF; CDR3nt: TGTGCCTGGAAAAGGGCGCGGGACACTGAAGCTTTCTTT; j_gene: TRBJ1-1; abundance: NA; v_gene: TRBV30; d_gene: NA
CDR3aa: CSARDGRVSTDTQYF; CDR3nt: TGCAGTGCTAGAGATGGGAGAGTAAGCACAGATACGCAGTATTTT; j_gene: TRBJ2-3; abundance: many; v_gene: TRBV20-1; d_gene: NA
CDR3aa: CASSILTGLNTDTQYF; CDR3nt: TGTGCCAGCAGTATCTTAACAGGGCTCAACACAGATACGCAGTATTTT; j_gene: TRBJ2-3; abundance: few; v_gene: TRBV27; d_gene: NA
CDR3aa: CSGGQGLVSYNEQFF; CDR3nt: TGCAGTGGGGGCCAGGGACTCGTCTCCTACAATGAGCAGTTCTTC; j_gene: TRBJ2-1; abundance: many; v_gene: TRBV20-1; d_gene: NA
CDR3aa: CASSSHGLAGETQYF; CDR3nt: TGTGCCAGCAGCTCACATGGACTAGCGGGAGAGACCCAGTACTTC; j_gene: TRBJ2-5; abundance: NA; v_gene: TRBV7-3; d_gene: TRBD2
CDR3aa: CASSVDRRNTEAFF; CDR3nt: TGTGCCAGCAGCGTGGACAGACGGAACACTGAAGCTTTCTTT; j_gene: TRBJ1-1; abundance: NA; v_gene: TRBV7-6; d_gene: NA
CDR3aa: CASSEDTYNEQFF; CDR3nt: TGTGCCAGCAGCGAAGACACATACAATGAGCAGTTCTTC; j_gene: TRBJ2-1; abundance: few; v_gene: TRBV12-3/TRBV12-4; d_gene: NA
CDR3aa: CCARDRQGNQNYNEQFF; CDR3nt: TGCTGTGCTAGAGATCGGCAGGGGAACCAAAACTACAATGAGCAGTTCTTC; j_gene: TRBJ2-1; abundance: NA; v_gene: TRBV20-1; d_gene: NA
CDR3aa: CSVDGAGGTDAQYF; CDR3nt: TGCAGCGTTGATGGGGCAGGGGGCACAGATGCGCAGTATTTT; j_gene: TRBJ2-3; abundance: few; v_gene: TRBV29-1; d_gene: TRBD1
CDR3aa: CATSDAFGGANTQYF; CDR3nt: TGTGCCACCAGTGACGCTTTCGGGGGCGCAAATACGCAGTATTTT; j_gene: TRBJ2-3; abundance: few; v_gene: TRBV24-1; d_gene: NA
CDR3aa: CASSLAGQANTGELFF; CDR3nt: TGCGCCAGCAGCTTGGCGGGACAGGCGAACACCGGGGAGCTGTTTTTT; j_gene: TRBJ2-2; abundance: NA; v_gene: TRBV5-1; d_gene: TRBD1
CDR3aa: CSVGDSYGYTF; CDR3nt: TGCAGCGTTGGGGACAGCTATGGCTACACCTTC; j_gene: TRBJ1-2; abundance: many; v_gene: TRBV29-1; d_gene: TRBD1
CDR3aa: CASGTLRTYEQYF; CDR3nt: TGTGCCAGCGGGACGTTACGAACCTACGAGCAGTACTTC; j_gene: TRBJ2-7; abundance: many; v_gene: TRBV28; d_gene: NA
CDR3aa: CASSQTGDKNIQYF; CDR3nt: TGTGCCAGCAGCCAGACAGGGGATAAGAACATTCAGTACTTC; j_gene: TRBJ2-4; abundance: NA; v_gene: TRBV7-9; d_gene: TRBD1